This record covers a single T cell receptor beta chain. This clone was found once. The antigen it binds to is not known. No base quality information exists; no much larger clone differs at one position. These data originate in a study of blood T cell repertoires in COVID-19 (TCRdb year 2020). Context from the whole study: The collaborator samples originated in the United States, Italy and Spain and spanned the acute and convalescent phases of COVID-19. The dataset comprised deeply sampled blood TCRbeta repertoires from subjects exposed to, actively infected with, or recovered from COVID-19. Where available, HLA class I and class II types were taken from metadata supplied by the sample provider and were not determined by assay-based typing. The samples were drawn from two sources: the first 160 participants of the ongoing ImmuneRACE study, and some 1,300 subjects contributed by 6 global collaborators. Nearly every sample came with metadata listing a de-identified subject ID, COVID-19 status, age in years and sex. The repertoires were released in a freely available public database intended as a resource for research on the immune response to SARS-CoV-2. The material from the prospective study consisted of cDNA or gDNA derived from T cells, B-cell-depleted T cells, or PBMCs.

TCRbeta CDR3 regions were amplified from genomic DNA by means of the immunoSEQ Assay, a bias-controlled multiplex PCR. Processing in the source paper ran as follows. Within the assay, amplification of reference gene primers was used to estimate how many nucleated cells each sample contained. Sequence reads were collapsed and filtered to measure the absolute abundance of every unique TCRbeta CDR3 rearrangement. For each sample, productive Simpson clonality was calculated as the square root of Simpson's diversity index over productive rearrangements. TCRdb carries this immuneACCESS record with in-frame sequences only. Its versions omit some clonotypes, under half of them owing to an unresolved V gene in the studies checked, with the rest unexplained. V and J calls and clone size follow that table, whereas D and trimming were derived from the DNA. In this sample the table shows some 200,000 clones, around 94% of which occur a single time. The ten biggest clones cover 0.76% of the sample.

One collaborating source in Seattle enrolled patients while the patients were actively infected and followed the patients over time throughout the course of disease. Each collaborating institution followed its own protocols to collect whole blood in K2EDTA tubes. Collaborator samples were shipped for TCRbeta analysis as frozen whole blood, isolated PBMCs, or DNA extracted from either sample type. Findings and caveats that apply to the study as a whole: The amount of clinical and demographic metadata varied by source and participant and was provided uncurated.

This receptor was obtained from a man aged 25-45 years with COVID-19, enrolled during active disease. The sample comprised peripheral blood.

DNA sequence: TGCGCCAGCAGCCGGAACTTTGCTAGCGGGGGTATAGGGGGCGAGCAGTACTTC. Its coded protein is CASSRNFASGGIGGEQYF. This chain is built from TRBV4-1 and TRBJ2-7; 10 central bases correspond to TRBD2. Compared with germline, V lacks 4 bases and J lacks 6 bases; bases without a gene match: 18. For CDR1 and CDR2, the germline V gene lists MGHRA and YSYEKL. Inclusive of the bounding cysteine and phenylalanine, the CDR3 is 18 residues long. Solely the CDR3 DNA is kept, with 54 bases framed from the first base.